Shown below are 9 T cell receptor beta chains from a single sample sequenced in a study of blood T cell repertoires in COVID-19. The data were produced by immunoSEQ multiplex PCR, yet TCRdb's version contains in-frame clones alone and is incomplete. The data show 20,000 or so clones, approximately 86% seen once. The sequencing sample was made of peripheral blood. All receptors come from a man aged 45 to 65 with active COVID-19.

This chain connects TRBV19 to TRBJ1-6; 7 nucleotides line up with TRBD1. This CDR3 is built from 14 residues. V lost 5 bases, J lost 7 bases, and 5 bases stayed unmatched. The germline CDR1 and CDR2 sequences are LNHDA and SQIVND (reference sequence). The CDR3 DNA reads as TGTGCCAGTAGTCTCCGACAGGGAAATTCACCCCTCCACTTT. It codes for CASSLRQGNSPLHF.

V gene TRBV2 combines with J gene TRBJ2-1; the match to TRBD2 covers 7 bases. The CDR3 covers 15 residues. CDR1 and CDR2 from the germline V gene are SNHLY and FYNNEI. The V segment lost 6 bases and the J segment 2 bases; nucleotides outside the gene matches: 7. The CDR3 DNA reads TGTGCCAGCAGGGCCGTAGCGGGCCCCTACAATGAGCAGTTCTTC. Protein: CASRAVAGPYNEQFF.

This clone was observed a single time. The chain carries TRBV4-2 and TRBJ2-3, with D possibly TRBD2 on 6 matching bases. The CDR3 runs to 14 residues. Germline V lookup: CDR1 LGHNA, CDR2 YNFKEQ. V was shortened by 3 bases and J by 2 bases, with 9 bases between the two germline ends. CDR3 residues: CASSQPGDTDTQYF. The CDR3 nucleotides are TGTGCCAGCAGCCAGCCGGGGGACACAGATACGCAGTATTTT.

The chain uses TRBV9 and TRBJ1-2; D gene uncertain. The CDR3 has 13 amino acids. The germline V gene has CDR1 SGDLS and CDR2 YYNGEE. V shed 1 base and J shed 2 bases, with 6 bases lying between them. CDR3 sequence reads: CASSVMQNYGYTF. In DNA form, the CDR3 reads TGTGCCAGCAGCGTAATGCAGAACTATGGCTACACCTTC.

For this clone: One junction end disagrees with the germline gene, perhaps due to a read error. Here the CDR3 DNA reads TGTGCTAGCAGCTTAGGGCAGGGTCTTGGTGAGCAGTTCTTC. Translated, it gives CASSLGQGLGEQFF. The chain combines TRBV7-7 with TRBJ2-1, with a tentative D call TRBD1 (5 bases). This CDR3 contains 14 residues. The V gene's germline CDR1 is SSHAT and CDR2 FNYEAQ (reference sequence).

The chain joins TRBV7-2 to TRBJ2-5; D uncertain. The germline gives CDR1 SGHTA, CDR2 FQGNSA. V was cut by 5 bases and J by 9 bases, with 22 bases left in between. This CDR3 has 15 residues. The CDR3 sequence: CASSPGVGPAMAQYF. CDR3 sequence (DNA): TGTGCCAGCAGCCCCGGTGTCGGCCCAGCGATGGCCCAGTACTTC.

This clone was seen only once. The chain recombines TRBV19 with TRBJ1-2, with 9 positions matching TRBD1. V lost 7 bases and J lost 4; bases outside the gene matches: 7. Looked up from germline, CDR1 is LNHDA and CDR2 is SQIVND (reference sequence). The CDR3 is 14 amino acids. DNA of the CDR3: TGTGCCAGTAAGAGGACAGGGGCCACCTATGGCTACACCTTC. Its translation: CASKRTGATYGYTF.

V usage is TRBV3-1 (or the pseudogene TRBV3-2) and J usage is TRBJ2-3; TRBD2 matches at 9 bases. The CDR3 covers 16 residues. CDR1 and CDR2 from the germline V gene are LGHDT and YNNKEL (reference sequence). V shed 4 bases, J shed 4 bases, and the junction held 9 bases outside the gene matches. The DNA of the CDR3 is TGTGCCAGCAGCCCGCGGGGGGGCGGGAGGCCAGATACGCAGTATTTT. It specifies CASSPRGGGRPDTQYF.

The J gene is TRBJ2-7, the V gene TRBV27; weak D call: TRBD2 (6 bases). Germline V gene lookup returns CDR1 MNHEY and CDR2 SMNVEV (reference sequence). The germline V and J ends were trimmed by 3 bases and 6 bases, with 9 bases remaining between them. The CDR3 extends over 12 amino acids. CDR3 sequence reads: CASSLTGVEQYF. In nucleotides, the CDR3 is TGTGCCAGCAGTTTGACGGGAGTCGAGCAGTACTTC.